This TCR beta chain stems from a study of blood T cell repertoires in COVID-19. On the study more broadly: The United States, Italy and Spain supplied acute and convalescent COVID-19 samples. The analysed material was cDNA or gDNA that came from T cells, B-cell-depleted T cells, or PBMCs.

The CDR3 consists of 14 residues. Germline CDR1 reads LNHDA; CDR2 reads SQIVND (reference sequence). V shed 10 bases, J shed 4 bases, and the junction held 7 bases outside the gene matches. For this clone: Other DNA sequences from this sample encode an identical CDR3 as well.

The repertoire was sequenced with immunoSEQ multiplex PCR; TCRdb's copy has only in-frame clones and lacks some. Among some 93,000 clones listed, approximately 86% were seen once. The origin of this receptor is a woman older than 75 with acute or convalescent COVID-19. The sequencing sample was made of peripheral blood. The chain couples TRBV19 to TRBJ1-5; 10 nucleotides align to TRBD1. The CDR3 coding sequence is TGTGCCACCCAAAGGGACAGGGGTAATCAGCCCCAGCATTTT. Protein: CATQRDRGNQPQHF. Variable domain in full (rest from reference TRBV19 and TRBJ1-5): DGGITQSPKYLFRKEGQNVTLSCEQNLNHDAMYWYRQDPGQGLRLIYYSQIVNDFQKGDIAEGYSVSREKKESFPLTVTSAQKNPTAFYLCATQRDRGNQPQHFGDGTRLSIL.